Below are 17 T cell receptor beta chains sequenced from a single sample in a study of T cells in Graves' hyperthyroidism and ophthalmopathy. TCR beta CDR3 regions were amplified from RNA. HTBI primers drove first-round RT-PCR of the TCR CDR3. In TCRdb, the multiplex PCR reads were re-called with MiXCR into one record per CDR3 protein. The table has about 600,000 distinct CDR3 sequences, about 14% seen once. Sequencing input: blood. Receptors were obtained from a woman between 50 and 59 years old with Graves' ophthalmopathy.

This chain uses TRBV12-3 or TRBV12-4 with TRBJ1-1; possible D gene TRBD1, 6 bases. V shed 6 bases and J shed 0 bases, with 17 bases lying between them. The CDR3 sequence is 16 residues long. As DNA, the CDR3 is TGTGCCAGCAGCGCCTTAGCGGGGACACTGAACACTGAAGCTTTCTTT. As protein: CASSALAGTLNTEAFF.

The table lists this clonotype with many counts. The chain employs TRBV14 and TRBJ2-1; D remains ambiguous. The CDR3 is 15 residues long. Trimming stripped 7 bases from V and 0 bases from J, with 13 bases between. The germline V gene has CDR1 SGHDN and CDR2 FVKESK. The CDR3 loop is CASTPWGSSYNEQFF. The CDR3 DNA reads TGTGCCAGCACTCCATGGGGTAGCTCCTACAATGAGCAGTTCTTC.

This clonotype was observed many times. V usage is TRBV2 and J usage is TRBJ2-3; TRBD1 agrees at 7 bases. The trim removed 3 bases at V and 0 bases at J, leaving 12 bases unmatched. CDR3 length: 18 amino acids. Germline V gene data show CDR1 as SNHLY and CDR2 as FYNNEI. This CDR3 reads CASSEERGRRFSTDTQYF. CDR3 nucleotide sequence: TGTGCCAGCAGTGAGGAGAGGGGGCGGAGGTTTAGCACAGATACGCAGTATTTT.

This chain links TRBV10-3 with TRBJ2-1, with 9 positions matching TRBD2. Unmatched junction bases numbered 7, after V lost 6 bases and J lost 1 base. The CDR3 contains 16 residues. Germline V lookup: CDR1 ENHRY, CDR2 SYGVKD. The DNA for the CDR3 is TGTGCCATCAGACAGTTAGCGGGAGCGTCCTACAATGAGCAGTTCTTC. Amino acid sequence: CAIRQLAGASYNEQFF.

Comments on this clonotype: A read error may be the cause here, since a much bigger clone is one base away. The V and J genes are TRBV27 and TRBJ1-6; 9 bases fit TRBD1. This CDR3 region has 16 residues. Germline assignment: CDR1 MNHEY and CDR2 SMNVEV (reference sequence). The CDR3 loop reads CAGSFGDRVWKSPLHF. In DNA, the CDR3 is TGTGCCGGCAGTTTTGGGGACAGGGTATGGAAATCACCCCTCCACTTT.

Points on this clonotype: A read error may be the cause here, since a much bigger clone is one base away. The chain recombines TRBV3-1 with TRBJ2-2; no definite D call. CDR1 and CDR2 from the germline V gene are LGHDT and YNNKEL (reference sequence). The CDR3 runs 17 residues. Trimming removed 5 bases at V and 1 base at J, with 17 bases between. The CDR3 DNA is TGTGCCAGCAGCTATCCCGACCCCCTACGGAACACCGGGGAGCTGTTTTTT. It is translated as CASSYPDPLRNTGELFF.

This clonotype was seen many times. The CDR3: CASSPGTGEQYF. CDR3 bases: TGTGCCAGCAGTCCCGGGACAGGCGAGCAGTACTTC. The rearrangement uses TRBV12-3 or TRBV12-4 and TRBJ2-7, with 8 bases identical to TRBD1. The CDR3 sequence is 12 residues long. V was clipped by 5 bases and J by 6 bases; unmatched bases: 3.

This clonotype occurred many times. The rearrangement uses TRBV12-3 or TRBV12-4 and TRBJ1-2, with D possibly being TRBD1 (6 bases). The V and J ends lost 5 bases and 4 bases respectively, with 17 bases between them. This CDR3 spans 15 amino acids. In DNA, the CDR3 is TGTGCCAGCAGTCCGACGGACAGACATAGCTATGGCTACACCTTC. It encodes CASSPTDRHSYGYTF.

As regards this clonotype: Just one base apart from a much larger clone, this may be a read error. The CDR3 DNA sequence: TGTGTCAGCAGTTACTCTCGAAGTGAGCAGTTCTTC. Translating gives CVSSYSRSEQFF. The chain carries TRBV6-2 or TRBV6-3 and TRBJ2-1; D is unclear. This CDR3 region has 12 residues. Germline-derived CDR1 and CDR2 are MNHEY and SVGEGT.

This clonotype has only a few counts. V usage is TRBV5-4 and J usage is TRBJ1-1, with D maybe TRBD1 (5 bases). V was clipped by 4 bases and J by 11 bases, with 18 bases between them. The germline gives CDR1 SGHNT, CDR2 YYREEE (reference sequence). CDR3 length: 13 residues. CDR3 residues: CASSAGPSEEAFF. The DNA of the CDR3 is TGTGCCAGCAGCGCGGGACCTTCTGAAGAGGCTTTCTTT.

This clonotype was counted ten times or more. This rearrangement joins TRBV7-9 to TRBJ2-7; D is uncertain. This CDR3 spans 19 amino acids. The V and J ends lost 4 bases and 5 bases respectively, with 30 bases between them. In germline, CDR1 is SEHNR, CDR2 FQNEAQ (reference sequence). The CDR3 protein is CASSSPAPPRQSPGDEQYF. CDR3 DNA: TGTGCCAGCAGCTCCCCAGCCCCCCCGCGGCAATCTCCTGGGGACGAGCAGTACTTC.

Turning to this clonotype: A read error may be the cause here, since a much bigger clone is one base away. The chain couples TRBV29-1 to TRBJ2-7; D perhaps matches TRBD2 (6 bases). This CDR3 has 13 residues. Trimming cost V 7 bases and J 8 bases, with 21 bases left between them. Germline CDR1 SQVTM, CDR2 ANQGSEA. CDR3 sequence (DNA): TGCAGCGGTGGTCACCCGGGAGAGAGCAAGCAGTACTTC. Translating it yields CSGGHPGESKQYF.

This clonotype was picked up many times. The chain uses TRBV5-1 and TRBJ2-3, with D possibly matching TRBD2 (5 bases). The CDR3 spans 13 residues. Germline V CDR1 and CDR2: SGHRS, YFSETQ. The V gene lost 7 bases and the J gene lost 0 bases, with 9 bases spanning the gap. In DNA, the CDR3 is TGCGCCAGCGCAGCGGATAGCACAGATACGCAGTATTTT. Residues: CASAADSTDTQYF.

This clonotype was seen many times. This chain connects TRBV7-3 to TRBJ2-2; a possible D gene is TRBD2 (6 bases). Germline loops: CDR1 SGHTA, CDR2 FQGTGA. Trimming removed 0 bases from V and 3 bases from J, with 11 bases in between. This CDR3 is 16 amino acids long. For the CDR3, the DNA is TGTGCCAGCAGCTTAACGCGACGCGGGGACACCGGGGAGCTGTTTTTT. Its translation: CASSLTRRGDTGELFF. Full variable domain (missing parts from reference TRBV7-3 and TRBJ2-2): GAGVSQTPSNKVTEKGKYVELRCDPISGHTALYWYRQSLGQGPEFLIYFQGTGAADDSGLPNDRFFAVRPEGSVSTLKIQRTERGDSAVYLCASSLTRRGDTGELFFGEGSRLTVL.

This clonotype was detected a few times. The chain links TRBV5-1 to TRBJ1-3; 9 bases are shared with TRBD1. Unmatched junction bases numbered 3, after V lost 3 bases and J lost 2 bases. The CDR3 has 15 amino acids. Germline CDR1 is SGHRS and CDR2 is YFSETQ. CDR3 amino acids: CASSWTGDAGNTIYF. CDR3 bases: TGCGCCAGCAGCTGGACAGGGGATGCTGGAAACACCATATATTTT.

The chain is built from TRBV11-2 and TRBJ2-7; maybe TRBD2 (6 bases). Trimming stripped 1 base from V and 5 bases from J, with 15 bases between. Per germline, CDR1 SGHAT and CDR2 FQNNGV. CDR3 length: 15 amino acids. Here the CDR3 DNA reads TGTGCCAGCAGCTTAGTTGCGGGGTCCTATAACGAGCAGTACTTC. Protein: CASSLVAGSYNEQYF.

This clonotype has only a few counts. The chain carries TRBV7-9 and TRBJ2-1; D is undetermined. Germline CDR1 SEHNR, CDR2 FQNEAQ (reference sequence). The V end was cut by 5 bases, the J end by 10 bases, with 12 bases between. This CDR3 is built from 12 residues. The CDR3 nucleotides are TGTGCCAGCAGCCTAACTAAAGCCGAGCAGTTCTTC. Translation gives CASSLTKAEQFF.